The present T cell receptor beta chain was sequenced within a study of blood T cell repertoires in COVID-19. The assay was immunoSEQ multiplex PCR, and TCRdb's table has in-frame clones only and misses some. Among 100,000 to 150,000 clones listed, about 82% were seen once. The CDR3 runs 21 residues. The V gene end was trimmed by 0 bases and the J gene end by 0 bases; junction bases not matched to a gene: 13. The germline gives CDR1 KGHSH, CDR2 LQKENI. The sample consisted of peripheral blood. The rearrangement links TRBV18 to TRBJ2-1, with 11 bases that match TRBD2. This sequence was found in a human donor in a cohort sampled during active COVID-19. Here the CDR3 reads CASSPPAKTSGTTFSYNEQFF. CDR3 nucleotide sequence: TGTGCCAGCTCACCACCGGCAAAGACTAGCGGGACTACATTCTCCTACAATGAGCAGTTCTTC.